This TCR beta chain was profiled in a study of beta chain features in type 1 diabetes. TCRB transcripts that were expressed got sequenced, as all of the isolated RNA had been reverse transcribed. Data came from immunoSEQ multiplex PCR; TCRdb stores just in-frame clones and leaves some out. The data show hundreds of thousands of clones, with about 16% seen just once and 0.07% to 0.095% held by the top ten. This CDR3 is 16 amino acids long. Per germline, CDR1 MNHEY and CDR2 SMNVEV (reference sequence). The V segment lost 6 bases and the J segment 3 bases; nucleotides outside the gene matches: 3. Study-wide findings and caveats: TCRB rearrangement may or may not be influenced by HLA type; here this remained unresolved. Patients with type 1 diabetes carried fewer insertions and had more deletions at their VDJ junctions.

This clone has more than one count but fewer than ten. Its antigen is unidentified. The rearrangement links TRBV27 to TRBJ2-1; 15 bases are a match to TRBD2. This clonotype was sampled from a man younger than 35 in good health. Specimen: naive CD4+ T cells from blood. The CDR3 sequence: CASRGLAGGYYNEQFF. The CDR3 region has the DNA TGTGCCAGCAGAGGACTAGCGGGGGGGTACTACAATGAGCAGTTCTTC.